What follows are 28 T cell receptor beta chains derived from one specimen sequenced in a study of radiation and T cells in renal cell carcinoma. Here immunoSEQ multiplex PCR was the method, and the copy in TCRdb shows in-frame clones only, minus some. The sample comprises just under 80,000 clones, 80% to 90% of which are singletons, and about 23% rests with the top ten. The time point was: blood 2 weeks post-SBRT. Treatment described: 15 Gy SBRT to primary tumor, nephrectomy 4 weeks later. The sample was blood, taken from a patient whose treatment included radiotherapy and nephrectomy. Source of these receptors: a woman in her fifties or sixties with renal cell carcinoma.

The rearrangement links TRBV27 to TRBJ1-1, with D maybe TRBD1 (5 bases). The CDR3 is 18 amino acids. Germline CDR1 reads MNHEY; CDR2 reads SMNVEV (reference sequence). Trimming pared 4 bases from V and 1 base from J, leaving 22 bases between. This chain's CDR3 is CASSSRRRGITKNTEAFF. The CDR3 coding sequence is TGTGCCAGCAGTTCCCGCCGACGGGGCATTACTAAGAACACTGAAGCTTTCTTT.

This chain connects TRBV6-4 to TRBJ2-2; 7 nucleotides match TRBD1. Trimming at V came to 8 bases and at J to 0 bases, leaving 6 bases not matched to a gene. The CDR3 is 15 amino acids. Per germline, CDR1 MRHNA and CDR2 SNTAGT. The CDR3 protein is CASGDRASNTGELFF. For the CDR3, the DNA is TGTGCCAGCGGAGACAGGGCATCGAACACCGGGGAGCTGTTTTTT.

The V call is TRBV7-2, the J call TRBJ2-1; TRBD2 aligns across 10 bases. Germline V gene sequence: CDR1 SGHTA, CDR2 FQGNSA. Germline trimming cut 1 base from V and 4 bases from J; bases unmatched to any gene: 1. This CDR3 comprises 15 residues. In nucleotides, the CDR3 is TGTGCCAGCAGCTTAGTGACTAGCGGGTACAATGAGCAGTTCTTC. Translation gives CASSLVTSGYNEQFF.

This chain joins TRBV5-1 and TRBJ2-2; 8 bases line up with TRBD1. Looked up from germline, CDR1 is SGHRS and CDR2 is YFSETQ. This CDR3 contains 14 residues. V gave up 4 bases and J gave up 5 bases; unmatched junction bases: 4. The DNA of the CDR3 is TGCGCCAGCAGCGTACAGGGGGTGACCGGGGAGCTGTTTTTT. It yields the protein CASSVQGVTGELFF.

This chain joins TRBV28 and TRBJ2-1, with D possibly TRBD2 on 6 matching bases. Looked up from germline, CDR1 is MDHEN and CDR2 is SYDVKM. Trimming took 6 bases from V and 10 from J, leaving 10 bases between them. This CDR3 is 11 amino acids long. CDR3 in DNA: TGTGCCAGCAGCCTGGCGGGGGAGCAGTTCTTC. It translates to CASSLAGEQFF.

The chain employs TRBV5-1 and TRBJ2-7, with TRBD1 identical over 9 bases. V trimming: 0 bases; J trimming: 3 bases; junction bases outside the gene matches: 7. The germline gives CDR1 SGHRS, CDR2 YFSETQ. The CDR3 is 16 residues long. This CDR3 is CASSLAGQGTLYEQYF. The CDR3 DNA reads as TGCGCCAGCAGCTTGGCCGGACAGGGGACCCTCTACGAGCAGTACTTC. The entire variable domain, with the rest obtained from reference TRBV5-1 and TRBJ2-7, is as follows: KAGVTQTPRYLIKTRGQQVTLSCSPISGHRSVSWYQQTPGQGLQFLFEYFSETQRNKGNFPGRFSGRQFSNSRSEMNVSTLELGDSALYLCASSLAGQGTLYEQYFGPGTRLTVT.

This clone was counted a single time. The chain has TRBV10-3 and TRBJ1-2; D is uncertain. V was cut by 0 bases and J by 7 bases, with 6 bases left in between. Germline V lookup: CDR1 ENHRY, CDR2 SYGVKD. This CDR3 region has 12 residues. The CDR3 region is CAISESASGYTF. The CDR3, as DNA: TGTGCCATCAGTGAGTCGGCCAGTGGCTACACCTTC.

The chain couples TRBV7-9 to TRBJ1-6, with D unresolved. Germline-derived CDR1 and CDR2 are SEHNR and FQNEAQ (reference sequence). V gave up 5 bases and J gave up 9 bases, with 8 bases separating them. The CDR3 covers 12 residues. CDR3 DNA: TGTGCCAGCAGCCAATCGTTTTCACCCCTCCACTTT. This codes for CASSQSFSPLHF.

J is TRBJ2-5 and V is TRBV2; 9 bases align to TRBD2. This CDR3 has 16 residues. V lost 5 bases, J lost 5 bases, and 12 bases stayed unmatched. Germline CDR1 and CDR2: SNHLY and FYNNEI. The CDR3 DNA sequence: TGTGCCAGCAGTCCTATAGCGGGGGTCAAATCGGAGACCCAGTACTTC. Translated: CASSPIAGVKSETQYF.

V usage is TRBV7-2 and J usage is TRBJ1-4; D is undetermined. Germline V gives CDR1 SGHTA, CDR2 FQGNSA. The V gene lost 0 bases and the J gene lost 7 bases, with 9 bases spanning the gap. There are 14 residues in the CDR3. The CDR3 DNA sequence: TGTGCCAGCAGCTTAGCCTGGGCTCGTGAAAAACTGTTTTTT. Amino acid sequence: CASSLAWAREKLFF. The complete variable domain, with remaining parts taken from reference TRBV7-2 and TRBJ1-4, reads GAGVSQSPSNKVTEKGKDVELRCDPISGHTALYWYRQSLGQGLEFLIYFQGNSAPDKSGLPSDRFSAERTGGSVSTLTIQRTQQEDSAVYLCASSLAWAREKLFFGSGTQLSVL.

About this clone: Additional DNA sequences in this sample encode the identical CDR3. The V and J genes are TRBV5-4 and TRBJ1-5; D is undetermined. CDR1 SGHNT and CDR2 YYREEE come from the germline V gene (reference sequence). The CDR3 contains 14 residues. V lost 0 bases and J lost 2, with 6 bases in between. The CDR3 DNA reads as TGTGCCAGCAGCTTGGCCGGAGGCAATCAGCCCCAGCATTTT. Its translation: CASSLAGGNQPQHF.

J is TRBJ1-5 and V is TRBV7-9; the D gene is possibly TRBD1 (5 bases). V lost 3 bases and J lost 3, with 15 bases in between. CDR1 and CDR2 from the germline V gene are SEHNR and FQNEAQ (reference sequence). The CDR3 has 16 residues. In DNA form, the CDR3 reads TGTGCCAGCAGCTTGGGAGACCGACAGCTCAATCAGCCCCAGCATTTT. Translating it yields CASSLGDRQLNQPQHF.

This clone was detected only once. The chain employs TRBV20-1 and TRBJ1-2; no firm D call. The CDR3 is 11 amino acids. Trimming removed 2 bases from V and 4 bases from J, with 5 bases in between. Germline V gene sequence: CDR1 DFQATT, CDR2 SNEGSKA (reference sequence). The CDR3 reads CSARTVYGYTF. As DNA, the CDR3 is TGCAGTGCTAGAACAGTCTATGGCTACACCTTC.

This chain uses TRBV6-5 with TRBJ2-1, with D possibly TRBD1 on 6 matching bases. This CDR3 has 15 amino acids. V lost 6 bases and J lost 2, with 14 bases in between. Germline assignment: CDR1 MNHEY and CDR2 SVGAGI. The CDR3 spells CASRRTQGTYNEQFF. The CDR3, as DNA: TGTGCCAGCAGACGCACACAGGGAACCTACAATGAGCAGTTCTTC.

The rearrangement uses TRBV9 and TRBJ2-1; D possibly corresponds to TRBD2 (6 bases). This CDR3 contains 16 residues. Deletions cut 0 bases from V and 3 bases from J, with 13 bases between. CDR1 and CDR2 (germline): SGDLS, YYNGEE. The CDR3 DNA reads TGTGCCAGCAGCGTAGGAGTTAGCGGATACTACAATGAGCAGTTCTTC. Translated: CASSVGVSGYYNEQFF. The entire variable domain, with the rest obtained from reference TRBV9 and TRBJ2-1, is as follows: DSGVTQTPKHLITATGQRVTLRCSPRSGDLSVYWYQQSLDQGLQFLIQYYNGEERAKGNILERFSAQQFPDLHSELNLSSLELGDSALYFCASSVGVSGYYNEQFFGPGTRLTVL.

The V gene is TRBV2, the J gene TRBJ2-1, with TRBD2 matching over 11 bases. This CDR3 is 15 amino acids long. The V segment lost 7 bases and the J segment 4 bases; nucleotides outside the gene matches: 6. Germline assignment: CDR1 SNHLY and CDR2 FYNNEI. For the CDR3, the DNA is TGTGCCAGCACCCCGATAGCGGGAGGGTACAATGAGCAGTTCTTC. It yields the protein CASTPIAGGYNEQFF.

The rearrangement joins TRBV19 to TRBJ2-3; D possibly corresponds to TRBD2 (5 bases). With 3 bases removed from V and 0 bases from J, the gap between germline ends came to 10 bases. The CDR3 extends over 15 amino acids. Germline V gene data show CDR1 as LNHDA and CDR2 as SQIVND (reference sequence). The CDR3 loop is CASSIVGISTDTQYF. The CDR3 coding sequence is TGTGCCAGTAGTATCGTCGGGATCAGCACAGATACGCAGTATTTT.

V usage is TRBV9 and J usage is TRBJ2-7; D tentatively reads TRBD1 or TRBD2 (6 bases each). V was pared by 2 bases and J by 3 bases, with 15 bases between. CDR1 SGDLS and CDR2 YYNGEE come from the germline V gene. The CDR3 is made up of 15 amino acids. Here the CDR3 reads CASSVGTGTYYEQYF. In DNA form, the CDR3 reads TGTGCCAGCAGCGTTGGGACTGGGACATACTACGAGCAGTACTTC.

The chain is built from TRBV6-5 and TRBJ2-5; D may correspond to TRBD1 or TRBD2 (5 bases each). This CDR3 contains 15 residues. V lost 6 bases and J 11 bases, leaving 25 bases between the germline ends. Germline assignment: CDR1 MNHEY and CDR2 SVGAGI. CDR3 in DNA: TGTGCCAGCAGCACCCCGGGTCCACCCATGGGGGAGCAGTACTTC. Amino acids: CASSTPGPPMGEQYF.

The V and J genes are TRBV15 and TRBJ1-3, with D hard to call. In germline, CDR1 is LNHNV, CDR2 YYDKDF (reference sequence). CDR3 length: 14 amino acids. The V and J ends lost 0 bases and 2 bases respectively, with 5 bases between them. The CDR3 coding sequence is TGTGCCACCAGCAGAGATCAGGCTGGAAACACCATATATTTT. This gives the protein CATSRDQAGNTIYF.

This clone was seen a handful of times. The rearrangement joins TRBV6-9 to TRBJ1-1; a weak D match, TRBD1 (5 bases). Germline V gene data show CDR1 as MNHGY and CDR2 as SVAAGI. The CDR3 runs 14 residues. Between the trimmed V and J ends, which lost 2 bases and 4 bases, there was a span of 11 bases. CDR3 nucleotides: TGTGCCAGCAGTTATAAGCGGGGGTGCACTGAAGCTTTCTTT. Amino acids: CASSYKRGCTEAFF.

The gene calls are TRBV5-8 and TRBJ2-5; no definite D call. The V end was cut by 1 base, the J end by 5 bases, with 12 bases between. The CDR3 covers 14 residues. Looked up from germline, CDR1 is SGHTS and CDR2 is YDEGEE. The CDR3 reads CASSLTRSPETQYF. In DNA form, the CDR3 reads TGTGCCAGCAGCTTGACACGGTCCCCGGAGACCCAGTACTTC. The full variable domain, completed using reference TRBV5-8 and TRBJ2-5, is EAGVTQSPTHLIKTRGQQATLRCSPISGHTSVYWYQQALGLGLQFLLWYDEGEERNRGNFPPRFSGRQFPNYSSELNVNALELEDSALYLCASSLTRSPETQYFGPGTRLLVL.

This clone turned up a few times. The V call is TRBV30, the J call TRBJ1-5; 8 bases align to TRBD1. With 5 bases clipped from V and 1 base from J, the junction kept 7 bases outside the gene matches. CDR1 and CDR2 from the germline V gene are GTSNPN and SVGIG (reference sequence). The CDR3 extends over 15 amino acids. For the CDR3, the DNA is TGTGCCTGGGGACAGGGAGTTTTGAGCAATCAGCCCCAGCATTTT. It is translated as CAWGQGVLSNQPQHF.

V and J are TRBV6-1 and TRBJ2-1; 9 nucleotides agree with TRBD2. Trimming took 4 bases from V and 4 from J; bases not matched to a gene: 5. The CDR3 is made up of 15 amino acids. Per germline, CDR1 MNHNS and CDR2 SASEGT. The CDR3 sequence is CASSGGLADYNEQFF. CDR3 in DNA: TGTGCCAGCAGTGGGGGACTAGCCGATTACAATGAGCAGTTCTTC.

The count of this clone is one. The chain combines TRBV4-2 with TRBJ1-4; no clear D. Trimming took 4 bases from V and 6 from J, leaving 6 bases between them. This CDR3 comprises 12 residues. Germline lookup yields CDR1 LGHNA and CDR2 YNFKEQ. The CDR3 is CASSPTDEKLFF. CDR3 bases: TGTGCCAGCAGCCCCACTGATGAAAAACTGTTTTTT.

A remark on this clone: A read error may produce the germline difference seen at one junction end. The V call is TRBV25-1, the J call TRBJ1-1; the D is unclear. CDR1 MGHDK and CDR2 SYGVNS come from the germline V gene. This CDR3 comprises 14 residues. The CDR3 region is CASREWAPGSGAFF. The CDR3 region has the DNA TGTGCCAGCAGGGAATGGGCCCCGGGGTCTGGAGCTTTCTTT.

This clone has only one observation. This chain links TRBV6-5 with TRBJ1-2; 9 bases align to TRBD1. After removal of 6 bases from V and 7 bases from J, the junction contained 6 bases not matched to a gene. Germline V lookup: CDR1 MNHEY, CDR2 SVGAGI. CDR3 size: 13 residues. DNA of the CDR3: TGTGCCAGCAGCCGAGACAGGGGGGCTGGCTACACCTTC. It codes for CASSRDRGAGYTF.

The chain employs TRBV28 and TRBJ1-2; 7 bases are a match to TRBD1. The CDR3 totals 13 residues. The germline V gene encodes CDR1 MDHEN and CDR2 SYDVKM. Unmatched junction bases numbered 5, after V lost 4 bases and J lost 6 bases. This CDR3 reads CASSSTGVHGYTF. The CDR3 DNA follows: TGTGCCAGCAGTTCCACAGGGGTCCATGGCTACACCTTC.